This TCR beta chain was sequenced in a study of blood T cell repertoires in COVID-19. Across the whole study: Both acute and convalescent COVID-19 samples were obtained from the United States, Italy and Spain.

In the original workflow: Scientists estimated how many nucleated cells there were by amplifying reference gene primers. Clones were sequenced by immunoSEQ multiplex PCR, and TCRdb holds only the in-frame ones, with some missing. V, J and clone size are taken as reported in that table, and D and trimming were inferred from the DNA itself. The data show around 110,000 clones, with approximately 78% seen just once and roughly 7.9% held by the top ten. Only one count was recorded for this clone. V was pared by 3 bases and J by 4 bases, with 10 bases between. The CDR3 spans 14 residues. The origin of this receptor is a man in his sixties or seventies with acute or convalescent COVID-19. The chain uses TRBV23-1 and TRBJ2-1; no reliable D call. TRBV23-1 carries the ORF label, with uncertain function. The sample taken for sequencing was peripheral blood. CDR3: CASSHYTKYNEQFF. DNA for the CDR3: TGCGCCAGCAGTCATTATACTAAGTACAATGAGCAGTTCTTC.